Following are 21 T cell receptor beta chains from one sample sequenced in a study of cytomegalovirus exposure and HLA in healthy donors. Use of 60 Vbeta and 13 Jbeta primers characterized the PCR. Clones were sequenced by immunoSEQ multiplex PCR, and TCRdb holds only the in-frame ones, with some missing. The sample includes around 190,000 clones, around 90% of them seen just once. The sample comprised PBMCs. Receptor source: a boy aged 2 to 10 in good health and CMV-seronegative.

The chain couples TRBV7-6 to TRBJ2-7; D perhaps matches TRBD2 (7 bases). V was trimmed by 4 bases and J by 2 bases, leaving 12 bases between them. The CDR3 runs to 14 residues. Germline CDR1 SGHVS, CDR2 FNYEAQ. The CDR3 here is CASSWGGGTYEQYF. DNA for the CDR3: TGTGCCAGCAGCTGGGGGGGCGGGACCTACGAGCAGTACTTC.

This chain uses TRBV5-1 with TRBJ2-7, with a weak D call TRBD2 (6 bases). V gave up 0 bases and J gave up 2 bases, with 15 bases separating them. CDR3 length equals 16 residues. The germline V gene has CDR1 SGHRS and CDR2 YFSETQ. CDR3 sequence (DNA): TGCGCCAGCAGCTTGGTTGTTGGAGGGTCGCCCTACGAGCAGTACTTC. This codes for CASSLVVGGSPYEQYF.

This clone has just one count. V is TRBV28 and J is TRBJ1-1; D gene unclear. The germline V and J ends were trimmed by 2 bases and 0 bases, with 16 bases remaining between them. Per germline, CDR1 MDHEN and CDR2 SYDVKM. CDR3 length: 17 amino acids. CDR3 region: CASSLTVDMNMNTEAFF. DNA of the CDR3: TGTGCCAGCAGTTTAACGGTAGACATGAACATGAACACTGAAGCTTTCTTT.

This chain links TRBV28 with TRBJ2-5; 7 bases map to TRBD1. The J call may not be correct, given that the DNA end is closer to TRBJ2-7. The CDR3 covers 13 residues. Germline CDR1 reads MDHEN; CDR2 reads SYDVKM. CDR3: CASSLDREGEQYF. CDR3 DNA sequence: TGTGCCAGCAGTTTAGACAGGGAAGGCGAGCAGTACTTC.

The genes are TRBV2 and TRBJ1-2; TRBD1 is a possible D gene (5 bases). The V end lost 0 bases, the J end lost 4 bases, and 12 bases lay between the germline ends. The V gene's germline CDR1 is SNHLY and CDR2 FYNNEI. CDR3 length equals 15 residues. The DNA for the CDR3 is TGTGCCAGCAGTGAAGCGCTTCAGGGTTCCTATGGCTACACCTTC. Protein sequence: CASSEALQGSYGYTF.

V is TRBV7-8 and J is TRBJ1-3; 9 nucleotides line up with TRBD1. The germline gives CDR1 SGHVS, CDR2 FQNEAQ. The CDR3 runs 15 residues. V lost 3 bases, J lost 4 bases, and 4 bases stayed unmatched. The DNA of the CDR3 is TGTGCCAGCAGCTTCGGACAGGGGAAGGGAAACACCATATATTTT. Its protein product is CASSFGQGKGNTIYF.

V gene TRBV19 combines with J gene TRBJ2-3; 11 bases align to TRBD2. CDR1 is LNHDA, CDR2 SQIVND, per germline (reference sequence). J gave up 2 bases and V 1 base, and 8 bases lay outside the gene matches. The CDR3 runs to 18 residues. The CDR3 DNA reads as TGTGCCAGTAGTATAGGTAGCGGGGGGGCCCTGGACACAGATACGCAGTATTTT. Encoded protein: CASSIGSGGALDTDTQYF.

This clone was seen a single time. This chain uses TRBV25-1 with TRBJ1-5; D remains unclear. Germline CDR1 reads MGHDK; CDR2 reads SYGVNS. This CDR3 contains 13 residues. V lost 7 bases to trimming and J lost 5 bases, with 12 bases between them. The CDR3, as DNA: TGTGCCAGCAAGCCCCCCATAGATCAGCCCCAGCATTTT. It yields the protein CASKPPIDQPQHF. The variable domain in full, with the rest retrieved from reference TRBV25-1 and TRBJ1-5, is EADIYQTPRYLVIGTGKKITLECSQTMGHDKMYWYQQDPGMELHLIHYSYGVNSTEKGDLSSESTVSRIRTEHFPLTLESARPSHTSQYLCASKPPIDQPQHFGDGTRLSIL.

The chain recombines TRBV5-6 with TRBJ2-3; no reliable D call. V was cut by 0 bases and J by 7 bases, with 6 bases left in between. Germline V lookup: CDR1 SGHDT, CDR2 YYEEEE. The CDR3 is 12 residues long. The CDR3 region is CASSLVSNTQYF. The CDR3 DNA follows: TGTGCCAGCAGCTTGGTTAGCAATACGCAGTATTTT.

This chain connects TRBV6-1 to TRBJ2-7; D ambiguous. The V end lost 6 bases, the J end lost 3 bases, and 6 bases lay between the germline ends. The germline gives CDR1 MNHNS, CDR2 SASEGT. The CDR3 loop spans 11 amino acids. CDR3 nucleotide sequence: TGTGCCAGCAGGGAGATCTACGAGCAGTACTTC. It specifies CASREIYEQYF.

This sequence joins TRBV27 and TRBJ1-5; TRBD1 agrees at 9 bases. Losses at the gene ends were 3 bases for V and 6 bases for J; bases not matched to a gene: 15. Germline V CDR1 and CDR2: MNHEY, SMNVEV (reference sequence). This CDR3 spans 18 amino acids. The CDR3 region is CASSFNAPGQGHSQPQHF. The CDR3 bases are TGTGCCAGCAGTTTTAACGCACCGGGACAGGGTCACTCTCAGCCCCAGCATTTT.

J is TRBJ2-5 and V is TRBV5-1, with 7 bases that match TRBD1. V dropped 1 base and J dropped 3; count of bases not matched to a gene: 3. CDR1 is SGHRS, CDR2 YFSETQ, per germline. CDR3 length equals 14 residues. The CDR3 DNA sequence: TGCGCCAGCAGCTTGTTAGGGACAGAAGAGACCCAGTACTTC. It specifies CASSLLGTEETQYF.

The CDR3 region has the DNA TGTGCCAGCAGCCCAGGGATAGCGGATCAAGAGACCCAGTACTTC. Protein sequence: CASSPGIADQETQYF. The gene calls are TRBV5-4 and TRBJ2-5, with a weak D call TRBD2 (6 bases). The length of the CDR3 is 15 residues. The V gene's germline CDR1 is SGHNT and CDR2 YYREEE (reference sequence). The germline V and J ends were trimmed by 4 bases and 2 bases, with 15 bases remaining between them. Full variable domain (rest looked up from reference TRBV5-4 and TRBJ2-5): ETGVTQSPTHLIKTRGQQVTLRCSSQSGHNTVSWYQQALGQGPQFIFQYYREEENGRGNFPPRFSGLQFPNYSSELNVNALELDDSALYLCASSPGIADQETQYFGPGTRLLVL.

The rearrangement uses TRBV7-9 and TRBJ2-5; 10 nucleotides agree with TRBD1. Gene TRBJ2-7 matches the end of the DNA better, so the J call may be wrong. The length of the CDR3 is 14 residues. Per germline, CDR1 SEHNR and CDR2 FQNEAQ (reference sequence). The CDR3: CASSLGQGSGEQYF. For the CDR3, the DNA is TGTGCCAGCAGCCTGGGACAGGGGTCGGGCGAGCAGTACTTC.

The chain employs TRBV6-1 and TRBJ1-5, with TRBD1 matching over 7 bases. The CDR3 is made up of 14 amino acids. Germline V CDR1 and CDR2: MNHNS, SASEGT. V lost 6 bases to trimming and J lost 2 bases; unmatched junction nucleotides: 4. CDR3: CASSPTGGNQPQHF. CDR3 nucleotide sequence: TGTGCCAGCAGCCCTACAGGGGGCAATCAGCCCCAGCATTTT.

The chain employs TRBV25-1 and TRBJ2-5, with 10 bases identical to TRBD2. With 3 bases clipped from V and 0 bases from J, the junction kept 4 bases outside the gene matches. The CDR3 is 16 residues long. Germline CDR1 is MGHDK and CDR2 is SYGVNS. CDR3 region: CASSDLAGGNQETQYF. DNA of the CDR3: TGTGCCAGCAGTGATTTAGCGGGAGGTAACCAAGAGACCCAGTACTTC.

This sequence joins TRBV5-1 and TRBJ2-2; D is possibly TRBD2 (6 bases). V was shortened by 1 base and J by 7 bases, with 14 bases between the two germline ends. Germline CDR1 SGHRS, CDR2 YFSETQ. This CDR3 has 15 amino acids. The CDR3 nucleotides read TGCGCCAGCAGCTTGTATTCGGGAGCGGACGGGGAGCTGTTTTTT. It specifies CASSLYSGADGELFF.

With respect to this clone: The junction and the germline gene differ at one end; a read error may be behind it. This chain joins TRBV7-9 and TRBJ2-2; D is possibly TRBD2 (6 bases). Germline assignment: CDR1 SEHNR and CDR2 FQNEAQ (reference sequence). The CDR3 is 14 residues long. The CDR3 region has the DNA TGTTCCAGCAGCTCAACCCGGGGGATTGGGGAGCTGTTTTTT. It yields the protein CSSSSTRGIGELFF.

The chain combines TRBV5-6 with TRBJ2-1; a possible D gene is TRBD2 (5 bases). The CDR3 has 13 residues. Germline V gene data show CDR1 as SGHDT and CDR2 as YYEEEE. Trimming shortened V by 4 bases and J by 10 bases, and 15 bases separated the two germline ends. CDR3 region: CASSLPTSGEQFF. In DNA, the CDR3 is TGTGCCAGCAGCCTTCCGACAAGCGGCGAGCAGTTCTTC.

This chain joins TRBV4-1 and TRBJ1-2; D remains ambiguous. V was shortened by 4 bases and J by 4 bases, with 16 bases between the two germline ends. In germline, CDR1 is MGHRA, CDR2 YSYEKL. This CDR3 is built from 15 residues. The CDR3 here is CASSPSSGLSYGYTF. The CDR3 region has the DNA TGCGCCAGCAGCCCCTCGTCCGGACTCAGCTATGGCTACACCTTC.

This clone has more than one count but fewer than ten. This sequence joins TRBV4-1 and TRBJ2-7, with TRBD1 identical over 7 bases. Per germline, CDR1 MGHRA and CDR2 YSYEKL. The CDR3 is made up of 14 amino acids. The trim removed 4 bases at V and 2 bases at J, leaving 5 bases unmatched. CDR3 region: CASSPRDSAYEQYF. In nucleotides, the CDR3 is TGCGCCAGCAGCCCTAGGGACAGCGCCTACGAGCAGTACTTC.